This TCR beta chain was identified during a study of T-cell reconstitution after alpha-beta-depleted transplantation in children. Findings and limits, study-wide: About two months after transplant, alpha-beta T cells reportedly came from several hundred expanded graft clones. Diversity of TCRbeta at day 60 was high in some patients, arising from surviving recipient T cells and thymic progenitors. T-cell numbers and diversity, one year after transplant, stemmed largely from T cells that were newly produced.

The CDR3 has 14 residues. CDR1 is SEHNR, CDR2 FQNEAQ, per germline (reference sequence). About this clonotype: As yet, its antigen is unknown. Compared with germline, one end of the junction differs, possibly owing to a read error.

For TCRbeta, the library was prepared with unique molecular identifiers. TCRdb re-derived calls from the PCR reads in MiXCR, one entry per CDR3 protein. This sample has around 300,000 distinct CDR3 sequences, with under 14% found just once. The J gene is TRBJ2-2, the V gene TRBV7-9; D tentatively fits TRBD1 or TRBD2 (5 bases each). The clonotype comes from a male patient between 2 and 15 years old who had a stem cell transplant for chronic granulomatous disease, so the T cells may come from the graft donor. Sequenced material: peripheral blood, taken 180 days after TCRalphabeta/CD19-depleted stem cell transplant. CDR3 sequence (DNA): TGTGCCAGCAGGTTAGTGGGGCGGACTGGGGAGCTGTTTTTT. Translated, it gives CASRLVGRTGELFF.